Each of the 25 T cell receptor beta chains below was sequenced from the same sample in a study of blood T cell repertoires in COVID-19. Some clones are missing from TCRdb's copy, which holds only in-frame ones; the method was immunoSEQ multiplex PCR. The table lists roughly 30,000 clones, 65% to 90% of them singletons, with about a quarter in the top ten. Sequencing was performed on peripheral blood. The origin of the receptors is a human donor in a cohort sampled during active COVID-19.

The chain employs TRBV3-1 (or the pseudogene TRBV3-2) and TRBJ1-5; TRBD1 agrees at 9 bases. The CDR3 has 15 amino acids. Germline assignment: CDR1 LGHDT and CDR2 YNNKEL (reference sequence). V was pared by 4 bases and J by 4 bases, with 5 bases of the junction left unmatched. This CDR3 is CASSPGTGRNQPQHF. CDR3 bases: TGTGCCAGCAGCCCAGGGACAGGGAGGAATCAGCCCCAGCATTTT.

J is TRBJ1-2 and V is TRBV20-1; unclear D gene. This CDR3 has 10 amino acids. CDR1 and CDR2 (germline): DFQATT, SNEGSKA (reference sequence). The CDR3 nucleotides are TGCGGAGGGATAGTTAATGGCTACACCTTC. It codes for CGGIVNGYTF.

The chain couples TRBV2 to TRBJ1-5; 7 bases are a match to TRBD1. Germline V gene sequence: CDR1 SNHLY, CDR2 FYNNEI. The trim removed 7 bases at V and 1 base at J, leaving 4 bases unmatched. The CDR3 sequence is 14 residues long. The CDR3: CASTGTESNQPQHF. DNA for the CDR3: TGTGCCAGCACCGGGACAGAGAGCAATCAGCCCCAGCATTTT.

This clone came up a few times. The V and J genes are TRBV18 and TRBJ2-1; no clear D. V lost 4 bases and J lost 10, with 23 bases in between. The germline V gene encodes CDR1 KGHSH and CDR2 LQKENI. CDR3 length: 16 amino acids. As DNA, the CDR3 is TGTGCCAGCTCACAGATATTGGTCAGCGCCGCCCTGGAGCAGTTCTTC. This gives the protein CASSQILVSAALEQFF.

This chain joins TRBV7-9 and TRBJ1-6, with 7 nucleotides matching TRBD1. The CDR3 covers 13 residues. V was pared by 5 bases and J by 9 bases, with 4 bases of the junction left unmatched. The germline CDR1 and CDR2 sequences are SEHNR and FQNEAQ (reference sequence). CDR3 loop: CASSANRGSPLHF. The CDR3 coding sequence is TGTGCCAGCAGCGCCAACAGGGGTTCACCCCTCCACTTT.

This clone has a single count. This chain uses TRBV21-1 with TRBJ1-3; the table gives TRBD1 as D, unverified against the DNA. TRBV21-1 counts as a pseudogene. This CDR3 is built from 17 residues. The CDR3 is CASSNTPGQYSGNTIYF. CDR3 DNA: TGTGCCAGCAGCAATACTCCCGGACAGTACTCTGGAAACACCATATATTTT.

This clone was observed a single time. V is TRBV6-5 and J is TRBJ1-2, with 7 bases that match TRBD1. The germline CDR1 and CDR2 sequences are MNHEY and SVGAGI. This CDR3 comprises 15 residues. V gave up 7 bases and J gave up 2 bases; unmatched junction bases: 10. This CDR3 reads CASNTQQGLNYGYTF. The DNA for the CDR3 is TGTGCCAGCAACACTCAACAGGGGTTAAACTATGGCTACACCTTC.

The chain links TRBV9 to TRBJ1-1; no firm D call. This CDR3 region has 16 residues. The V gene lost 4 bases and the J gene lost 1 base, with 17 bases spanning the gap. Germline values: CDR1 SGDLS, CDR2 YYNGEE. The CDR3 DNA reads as TGTGCCAGCAGCCCTAGATCGGGAGGATCGAACACTGAAGCTTTCTTT. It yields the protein CASSPRSGGSNTEAFF.

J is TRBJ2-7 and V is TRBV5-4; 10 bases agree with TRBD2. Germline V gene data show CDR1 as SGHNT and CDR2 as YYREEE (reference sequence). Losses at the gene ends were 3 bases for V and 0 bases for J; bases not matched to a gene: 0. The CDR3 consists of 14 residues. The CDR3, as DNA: TGTGCCAGCAGCTGGACTAGCGGCTCCTACGAGCAGTACTTC. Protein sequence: CASSWTSGSYEQYF.

CDR3 amino acids: CATSLTGKTGAQYF. For the CDR3, the DNA is TGTGCCACTTCACTCACCGGGAAAACGGGGGCCCAGTACTTC. The chain joins TRBV7-6 to TRBJ2-5; D is perhaps TRBD2 (6 bases). This CDR3 is 14 amino acids long. Trimming took 10 bases from V and 9 from J, leaving 24 bases between them. From germline, CDR1 is SGHVS and CDR2 FNYEAQ.

CDR3 sequence reads: CASSLTRRTGKMNTGELFF. The CDR3 DNA reads TGTGCCAGCAGCTTAACTAGACGGACAGGGAAAATGAACACCGGGGAGCTGTTTTTT. V usage is TRBV7-6 and J usage is TRBJ2-2; TRBD1 matches 8 bases. The CDR3 runs 19 residues. The germline V gene encodes CDR1 SGHVS and CDR2 FNYEAQ. V shed 2 bases and J 1 base; nucleotides not matched to a gene: 12.

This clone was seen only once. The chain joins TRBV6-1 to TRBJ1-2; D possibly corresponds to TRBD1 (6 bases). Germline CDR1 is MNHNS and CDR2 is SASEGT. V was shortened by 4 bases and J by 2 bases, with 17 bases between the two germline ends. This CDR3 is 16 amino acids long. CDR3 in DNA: TGTGCCAGCAGTGGGAGGTACAGGGCGGAAAACTATGGCTACACCTTC. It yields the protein CASSGRYRAENYGYTF.

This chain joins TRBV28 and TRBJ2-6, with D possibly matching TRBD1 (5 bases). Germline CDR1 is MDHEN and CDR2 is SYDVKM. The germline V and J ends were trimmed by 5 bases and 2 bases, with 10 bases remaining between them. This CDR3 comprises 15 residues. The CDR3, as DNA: TGTGCCAGCAGTCACGACAGCGCTGGGGCCAACGTCCTGACTTTC. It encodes CASSHDSAGANVLTF.

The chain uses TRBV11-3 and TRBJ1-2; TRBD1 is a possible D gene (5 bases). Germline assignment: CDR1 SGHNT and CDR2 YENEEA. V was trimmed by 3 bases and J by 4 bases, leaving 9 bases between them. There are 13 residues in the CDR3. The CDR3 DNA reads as TGTGCCAGCAGCTTGGGGCAGACCTATGGCTACACCTTC. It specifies CASSLGQTYGYTF.

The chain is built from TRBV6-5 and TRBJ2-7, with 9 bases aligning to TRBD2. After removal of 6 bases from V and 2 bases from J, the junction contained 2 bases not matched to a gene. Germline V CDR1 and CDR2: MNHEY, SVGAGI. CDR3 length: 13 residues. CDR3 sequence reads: CASSKRGAYEQYF. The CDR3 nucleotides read TGTGCCAGCAGCAAGCGGGGGGCCTACGAGCAGTACTTC.

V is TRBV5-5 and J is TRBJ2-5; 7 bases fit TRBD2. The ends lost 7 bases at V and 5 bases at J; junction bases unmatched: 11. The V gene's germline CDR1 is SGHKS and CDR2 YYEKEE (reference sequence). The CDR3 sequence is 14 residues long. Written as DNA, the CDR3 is TGTGCCAGCGGGGAGGGTTCCGGGGTTGAGACCCAGTACTTC. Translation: CASGEGSGVETQYF.

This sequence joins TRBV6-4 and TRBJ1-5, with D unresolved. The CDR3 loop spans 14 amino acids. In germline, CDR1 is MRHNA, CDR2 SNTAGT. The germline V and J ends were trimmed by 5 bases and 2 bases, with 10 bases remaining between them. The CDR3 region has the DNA TGTGCCAGCAGTCTAGATATAGGCAATCAGCCCCAGCATTTT. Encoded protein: CASSLDIGNQPQHF.

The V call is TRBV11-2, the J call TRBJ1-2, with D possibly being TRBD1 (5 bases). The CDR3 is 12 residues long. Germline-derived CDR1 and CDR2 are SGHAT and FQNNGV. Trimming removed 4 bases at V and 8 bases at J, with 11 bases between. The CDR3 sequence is CASSSGHRGYTF. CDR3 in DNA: TGTGCCAGCAGCTCCGGACACCGGGGCTACACCTTC.

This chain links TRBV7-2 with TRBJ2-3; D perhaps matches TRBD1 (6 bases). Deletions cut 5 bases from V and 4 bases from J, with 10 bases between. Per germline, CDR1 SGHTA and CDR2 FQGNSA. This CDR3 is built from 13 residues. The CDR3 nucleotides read TGTGCCAGCAGCCCCCGGACAGCAGATACGCAGTATTTT. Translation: CASSPRTADTQYF.

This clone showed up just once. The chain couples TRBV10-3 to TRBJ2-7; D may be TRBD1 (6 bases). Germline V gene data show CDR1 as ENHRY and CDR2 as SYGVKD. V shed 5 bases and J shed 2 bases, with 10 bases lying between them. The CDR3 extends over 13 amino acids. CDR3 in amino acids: CAISPGAPYEQYF. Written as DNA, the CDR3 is TGTGCCATCAGTCCAGGGGCCCCCTACGAGCAGTACTTC.

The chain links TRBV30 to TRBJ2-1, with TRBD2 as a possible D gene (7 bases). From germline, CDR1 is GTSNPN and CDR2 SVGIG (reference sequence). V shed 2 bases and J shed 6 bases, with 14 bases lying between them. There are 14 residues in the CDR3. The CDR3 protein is CAWSRGGAFNEQFF. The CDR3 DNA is TGTGCCTGGAGTAGGGGGGGGGCCTTCAATGAGCAGTTCTTC.

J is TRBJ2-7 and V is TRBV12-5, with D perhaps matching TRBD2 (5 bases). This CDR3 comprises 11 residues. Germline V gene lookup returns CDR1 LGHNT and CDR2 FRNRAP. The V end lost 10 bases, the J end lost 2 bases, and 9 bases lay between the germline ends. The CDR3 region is CANRETYEQYF. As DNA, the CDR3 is TGTGCTAATAGGGAGACCTACGAGCAGTACTTC.

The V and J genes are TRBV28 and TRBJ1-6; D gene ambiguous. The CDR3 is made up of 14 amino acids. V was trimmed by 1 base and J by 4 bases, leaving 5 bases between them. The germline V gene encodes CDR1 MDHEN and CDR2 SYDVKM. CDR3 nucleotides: TGTGCCAGCAGTTTATCTCTGTATAATTCACCCCTCCACTTT. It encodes CASSLSLYNSPLHF.

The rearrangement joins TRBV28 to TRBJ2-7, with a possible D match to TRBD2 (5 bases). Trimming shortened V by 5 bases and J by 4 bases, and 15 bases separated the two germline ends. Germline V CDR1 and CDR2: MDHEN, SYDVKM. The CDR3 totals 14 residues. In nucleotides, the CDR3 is TGTGCCAGCAGTCACGCCGGACTGCTATACGAGCAGTACTTC. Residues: CASSHAGLLYEQYF.

The CDR3 bases are TGTGCCAGCAGCGAGGGGCCCTGGGGGAACACTGAAGCTTTCTTT. Protein: CASSEGPWGNTEAFF. The chain couples TRBV9 to TRBJ1-1, with a weak D call TRBD1 (5 bases). CDR1 and CDR2 from the germline V gene are SGDLS and YYNGEE. V shed 3 bases and J shed 1 base, with 13 bases lying between them. The CDR3 has 15 amino acids.